A selection of T cell receptor beta chains follows, all from one sample in a study of blood T cells in healthy people across ages. Via MiXCR, TCRdb re-called the 5' RACE reads, giving one row per CDR3 protein. The table lists 630,000 or so distinct CDR3 sequences, about 30% of them singletons. The sequencing input was blood. The receptors were gathered from a woman of 80 years or more in good health. CDR3s include the opening cysteine and the closing phenylalanine or tryptophan. Each record gives: V gene, CDR3 protein.

>TRBV11-2
CASSLELAVTSSTDTQYF
>TRBV4-3
CASSQEDRTRDTQYF
>TRBV7-9
CASSLTTRRREEQYF
>TRBV7-2
CASSPYRARNTEAFF
>TRBV4-3
CASSQEASTYYGYTF
>TRBV15
CATSRSGGGNQPQHF
>TRBV28
CASRNRDNPRNTF
>TRBV7-2
CASSLEGRGGGTEAFF
>TRBV5-1
CASSLDRPQETQYF
>TRBV29-1
CSVEDPRRGGNYGYTF
>TRBV5-4
CASSLGTSGPDTQYF
>TRBV3-1
CASSQRPGGGNEQFF
>TRBV27
CASSAEAQGRETQYF
>TRBV20-1
CSARKLGTFNEQFF
>TRBV7-9
CASSPMAGSTYNEQFF
>TRBV7-9
CASSRGATNTEAFF
>TRBV3-1
CASSQDGLGTSEGNEQFF
>TRBV20-1
CSASRMEVNTEAFF
>TRBV20-1
CSARDGTANYGYTF
>TRBV9
CASSSLAGTYNEQFF
>TRBV6-2/TRBV6-3
CASSLAGLPETQYF
>TRBV5-1
CASSLRGAQYF
>TRBV4-3
CASSQDLQRTGSYEQYF
>TRBV2
CASRERLHEQYF
>TRBV3-1
CASSQAWTGTGVSEAFF
>TRBV29-1
CSVTLRGQGALYGYTF
>TRBV10-3
CAISGGTDEQFF
>TRBV20-1
CSARHGNGYTF
>TRBV4-2
CASSRTSQGAYNEQFF
>TRBV11-2
CASSLELGTGFYGYTF
>TRBV18
CASSPSKVYEQYF
>TRBV6-5
CASRGTGVTTGELFF
>TRBV5-1
CASSPDAGSNYGYTF
>TRBV5-1
CASMGVALPHNEQFF
>TRBV5-1
CASSRNVGGTEAFF
>TRBV5-1
CASSLVDRGYEQYF
>TRBV30
CAWRGPSDTEAFF
>TRBV5-6
CAGNLVKGQNLVEYF
>TRBV5-8
CASNEEGAANEKRFF
>TRBV10-3
CAISELPGQGGYEQYF
>TRBV20-1
CSARERGTRPPYGYTF